This T cell receptor beta chain was documented in a study of monozygotic twins with inflammatory bowel disease. Study observations and caveats: Among IBD patients, fewer clonotypes were shared with others than among healthy twins, especially with disease activity. Healthy co-twins showed greater TCRbeta diversity (inverse Simpson) than IBD patients.

A note on this clonotype: What it binds is unknown.

Input per TCR library consisted of around 3.5 ug of total RNA. TCRdb reworked the 5' RACE reads into one entry per CDR3 protein, no DNA. This sample's table reports 330,000 or so distinct CDR3 sequences. CDR3 length equals 12 residues. CDR1 and CDR2 (germline): SGHRS, YFSETQ. Isolation of total RNA was performed on whole blood, with no prior T cell sorting. This TCR was sampled from a human donor with ulcerative colitis or Crohn's disease, or a healthy co-twin of an affected twin (not recorded which). The sample taken for sequencing was blood. The chain recombines TRBV5-1 with TRBJ1-2. The CDR3 spells CASSQNTDGYTF.